The 13 T cell receptor beta chains below were found in one sample sequenced in a study of shared clonotypes between healthy human individuals. TCRdb's table, derived via immunoSEQ multiplex PCR, lists solely in-frame clones and lacks some. The sample has 1.4 million or so clones, approximately 98.5% seen once. The material sequenced was naive CD4+ T cells sorted from blood. Noted subset: CD45RA+ positively selected. These receptors were taken from a man aged 25 to 45 in good health.

V is TRBV28 and J is TRBJ1-2; D ambiguous. This CDR3 has 11 residues. Trimming left V 5 bases short and J 8 bases short, with 9 bases between. Germline V gene data show CDR1 as MDHEN and CDR2 as SYDVKM. The DNA for the CDR3 is TGTGCCAGCAGTATCCTGGGAGGCTACACCTTC. This codes for CASSILGGYTF.

The rearrangement links TRBV9 to TRBJ2-1, with no clear D. Germline CDR1 is SGDLS and CDR2 is YYNGEE. V was trimmed by 3 bases and J by 5 bases, leaving 12 bases between them. The CDR3 is made up of 14 amino acids. The CDR3 DNA is TGTGCCAGCAGCGCTAGGCATATCAACAATGAGCAGTTCTTC. Translated, it gives CASSARHINNEQFF.

The chain combines TRBV5-4 with TRBJ2-5; D remains ambiguous. The V end lost 6 bases, the J end lost 2 bases, and 17 bases lay between the germline ends. This CDR3 is built from 15 residues. Per germline, CDR1 SGHNT and CDR2 YYREEE (reference sequence). CDR3 protein: CASTSSGRRQETQYF. The CDR3 DNA is TGTGCCAGCACCTCCTCGGGTAGAAGGCAAGAGACCCAGTACTTC.

This clone was found once. This rearrangement joins TRBV18 to TRBJ2-7; unclear D gene. V was trimmed by 3 bases and J by 3 bases, leaving 12 bases between them. Germline lookup yields CDR1 KGHSH and CDR2 LQKENI. The CDR3 extends over 14 amino acids. CDR3 DNA sequence: TGTGCCAGCTCACCGTCAGGTCGCCGCTACGAGCAGTACTTC. This codes for CASSPSGRRYEQYF.

V gene TRBV4-1 combines with J gene TRBJ2-7; 7 bases match TRBD1. CDR3 length equals 16 residues. Germline trimming cut 4 bases from V and 1 base from J; bases unmatched to any gene: 10. CDR1 is MGHRA and CDR2 is YSYEKL in the germline V gene. CDR3 in DNA: TGCGCCAGCAGCCCAGCTCGGGACAGTTCTTCCTACGAGCAGTACTTC. Protein product: CASSPARDSSSYEQYF.

The CDR3 protein is CASSSSGTGFLNEQYF. The CDR3 DNA reads TGTGCCAGCAGCTCCTCCGGGACAGGGTTCTTGAACGAGCAGTACTTC. J is TRBJ2-7 and V is TRBV7-8, with 9 bases identical to TRBD1. V lost 4 bases, J lost 5 bases, and 12 bases stayed unmatched. The CDR3 spans 16 residues. CDR1 and CDR2 from the germline V gene are SGHVS and FQNEAQ.

The chain recombines TRBV5-1 with TRBJ2-5; D possibly matches TRBD1 or TRBD2 (5 bases each). CDR3 length equals 15 residues. Germline loops: CDR1 SGHRS, CDR2 YFSETQ. The germline V and J ends were trimmed by 4 bases and 5 bases, with 18 bases remaining between them. The CDR3 sequence is CASSKAQEVGETQYF. The CDR3 DNA reads as TGCGCCAGCAGCAAGGCACAGGAGGTAGGGGAGACCCAGTACTTC.

This clone was observed once. The J gene is TRBJ2-2, the V gene TRBV9; D is ambiguous. V dropped 4 bases and J dropped 4 bases, with 17 bases sitting between them. The CDR3 is 16 amino acids. The germline V gene has CDR1 SGDLS and CDR2 YYNGEE. As DNA, the CDR3 is TGTGCCAGCAGCTCCCGCCCCGTTCGAGTCACCGGGGAGCTGTTTTTT. Its protein is CASSSRPVRVTGELFF.

This chain uses TRBV2 with TRBJ1-1; D is perhaps TRBD1 (5 bases). Germline V lookup: CDR1 SNHLY, CDR2 FYNNEI. The CDR3 runs to 14 residues. The V end was cut by 5 bases, the J end by 2 bases, with 12 bases between. The CDR3 bases are TGTGCCAGCAGTTCTCAGGGAGGAAACACTGAAGCTTTCTTT. Translation gives CASSSQGGNTEAFF. Combining the CDR3 with reference TRBV2 and TRBJ1-1 gives the whole variable domain EPEVTQTPSHQVTQMGQEVILRCVPISNHLYFYWYRQILGQKVEFLVSFYNNEISEKSEIFDDQFSVERPDGSNFTLKIRSTKLEDSAMYFCASSSQGGNTEAFFGQGTRLTVV.

The chain has TRBV4-1 and TRBJ2-3; unclear D gene. The CDR3 is 17 amino acids. Germline values: CDR1 MGHRA, CDR2 YSYEKL. V lost 0 bases and J 0 bases, leaving 13 bases between the germline ends. DNA for the CDR3: TGCGCCAGCAGCCAAGAATTTAGAGCTTTAAGCACAGATACGCAGTATTTT. It yields the protein CASSQEFRALSTDTQYF.

J is TRBJ2-7 and V is TRBV9; 10 nucleotides match TRBD1. Germline CDR1 reads SGDLS; CDR2 reads YYNGEE. With 2 bases clipped from V and 6 bases from J, the junction kept 8 bases outside the gene matches. The CDR3 covers 15 residues. The CDR3 loop is CASSVTGTGDAEQYF. As DNA, the CDR3 is TGTGCCAGCAGCGTTACCGGGACAGGGGACGCCGAGCAGTACTTC. The variable domain in full, completed from reference TRBV9 and TRBJ2-7, reads DSGVTQTPKHLITATGQRVTLRCSPRSGDLSVYWYQQSLDQGLQFLIQYYNGEERAKGNILERFSAQQFPDLHSELNLSSLELGDSALYFCASSVTGTGDAEQYFGPGTRLTVT.

The chain combines TRBV7-9 with TRBJ2-1, with D maybe TRBD1 (7 bases). The germline V gene encodes CDR1 SEHNR and CDR2 FQNEAQ (reference sequence). This CDR3 comprises 16 residues. V was clipped by 6 bases and J by 7 bases, with 22 bases between them. The chain's CDR3 is CASSELGPQGGNEQFF. CDR3 nucleotide sequence: TGTGCCAGCAGTGAACTAGGGCCTCAGGGGGGAAATGAGCAGTTCTTC.

The rearrangement links TRBV10-1 to TRBJ2-7; unclear D gene. The V gene lost 7 bases and the J gene lost 2 bases, with 9 bases spanning the gap. Germline V gives CDR1 WNHNN, CDR2 SYGVQD (reference sequence). This CDR3 is built from 12 residues. The CDR3 reads CASIRTPYEQYF. In DNA, the CDR3 is TGCGCCAGCATTAGGACCCCCTACGAGCAGTACTTC.